These 11 T cell receptor beta chains were all obtained from the same sample, sequenced in a study of OX40 agonist ivuxolimab in advanced cancers. Here immunoSEQ multiplex PCR was the method, and the copy in TCRdb shows in-frame clones only, minus some. The table records about 120,000 clones, approximately 92% of them present only once. The sequencing used CD4+ or CD8+ T cells sorted from blood, collected in a trial of the OX40 agonist ivuxolimab. The origin of the receptors is an adult with an advanced solid tumor such as melanoma, head and neck, liver or kidney cancer.

The chain has TRBV28 and TRBJ1-2; no firm D call. The CDR3 length is 12 residues. V lost 2 bases and J 11 bases, leaving 12 bases between the germline ends. CDR1 is MDHEN and CDR2 is SYDVKM in the germline V gene. The CDR3 DNA reads TGTGCCAGCAGTTTAATTACACCCCTATACACCTTC. The encoded protein is CASSLITPLYTF.

This rearrangement joins TRBV5-1 to TRBJ1-1, with unresolved D. Germline values: CDR1 SGHRS, CDR2 YFSETQ. CDR3 length equals 14 residues. V was clipped by 0 bases and J by 4 bases, with 10 bases between them. The CDR3 nucleotides read TGCGCCAGCAGCTTGGTGGATGACGGCACTGAAGCTTTCTTT. This translates into CASSLVDDGTEAFF.

The table lists this clone with a count of one. The chain links TRBV5-5 to TRBJ1-3; TRBD1 matches 10 bases. This CDR3 is 15 amino acids long. V shed 0 bases and J 8 bases; nucleotides not matched to a gene: 5. The germline gives CDR1 SGHKS, CDR2 YYEKEE (reference sequence). CDR3 sequence (DNA): TGTGCCAGCAGCTTGGAGGGGACAGGGGTGGACACCATATATTTT. Translating it yields CASSLEGTGVDTIYF.

The V gene is TRBV11-2, the J gene TRBJ1-3; D unclear. The ends were cut back, 1 base at V and 4 bases at J, with 17 bases in the middle. This CDR3 region has 17 residues. The germline CDR1 and CDR2 sequences are SGHAT and FQNNGV. The DNA for the CDR3 is TGTGCCAGCAGCTTAGGAATGAGCCGTCCCCAGGGAAACACCATATATTTT. This encodes CASSLGMSRPQGNTIYF.

The chain carries TRBV6-5 and TRBJ1-3, with D hard to call. Germline V CDR1 and CDR2: MNHEY, SVGAGI. The CDR3 is 14 residues long. Trimming left V 2 bases short and J 2 bases short, with 7 bases between. CDR3 DNA sequence: TGTGCCAGCAGTTACGGCGCCCCTGGAAACACCATATATTTT. It encodes CASSYGAPGNTIYF.

The chain combines TRBV18 with TRBJ2-5; TRBD1 or TRBD2 may be the D gene (5 bases each). Between the trimmed V and J ends, which lost 3 bases and 4 bases, there was a span of 6 bases. The CDR3 is 12 amino acids. CDR1 is KGHSH, CDR2 LQKENI, per germline. CDR3 residues: CASSPGVETQYF. In DNA, the CDR3 is TGTGCCAGCTCACCGGGGGTAGAGACCCAGTACTTC.

The chain recombines TRBV11-2 with TRBJ2-1; 8 nucleotides line up with TRBD1. J gave up 7 bases and V 1 base, and 9 bases lay outside the gene matches. From germline, CDR1 is SGHAT and CDR2 FQNNGV. CDR3 size: 16 residues. CDR3 amino acids: CASSLAVRGRGNEQFF. The CDR3 bases are TGTGCCAGCAGCTTAGCGGTCAGGGGGCGCGGAAATGAGCAGTTCTTC.

The chain couples TRBV2 to TRBJ1-5; 7 nucleotides line up with TRBD1. In germline, CDR1 is SNHLY, CDR2 FYNNEI. The CDR3 is made up of 19 amino acids. After removal of 6 bases from V and 0 bases from J, the junction contained 17 bases not matched to a gene. The CDR3 is CASRIRYLDRTDSNQPQHF. CDR3 DNA: TGTGCCAGCAGGATCCGCTATCTGGACAGGACAGATAGCAATCAGCCCCAGCATTTT.

The gene calls are TRBV28 and TRBJ2-3, with TRBD1 as a possible D gene (6 bases). With 6 bases removed from V and 2 bases from J, the gap between germline ends came to 9 bases. Germline V CDR1 and CDR2: MDHEN, SYDVKM. This CDR3 is 13 amino acids long. In nucleotides, the CDR3 is TGTGCCAGCAGAGGACAGCCCACAGATACGCAGTATTTT. This sequence encodes CASRGQPTDTQYF. Complete variable domain (other parts from reference TRBV28 and TRBJ2-3): DVKVTQSSRYLVKRTGEKVFLECVQDMDHENMFWYRQDPGLGLRLIYFSYDVKMKEKGDIPEGYSVSREKKERFSLILESASTNQTSMYLCASRGQPTDTQYFGPGTRLTVL.

V is TRBV5-1 and J is TRBJ2-1; no clear D gene. The ends were cut back, 0 bases at V and 7 bases at J, with 8 bases in the middle. The CDR3 is made up of 13 amino acids. Germline lookup yields CDR1 SGHRS and CDR2 YFSETQ. CDR3 region: CASSLGELNEQFF. The CDR3 DNA is TGCGCCAGCAGCTTGGGTGAGCTGAATGAGCAGTTCTTC.

The CDR3: CSVTTGTANTGELFF. Here the CDR3 DNA reads TGCAGCGTTACGACCGGGACGGCGAACACCGGGGAGCTGTTTTTT. The rearrangement links TRBV29-1 to TRBJ2-2; D possibly matches TRBD1 or TRBD2 (5 bases each). Germline loops: CDR1 SQVTM, CDR2 ANQGSEA. The CDR3 contains 15 residues. Trimming pared 5 bases from V and 0 bases from J, leaving 13 bases between.